This TCR beta chain is from a study of identical twins. Findings and limits, study-wide: For out-of-frame beta sequences, excess twin sharing was weaker. One should note that invariant MAIT and iNKT cells could partly confound zero-insertion analyses.

A single record per CDR3 protein comes from TCRdb applying MiXCR to the 5' RACE reads. The sample yields some 1,700,000 distinct CDR3 sequences, more than 30% seen once. As for this clonotype: The antigen remains unidentified.

Per the germline V gene, CDR1 is MNHEY and CDR2 is SMNVEV (reference sequence). The CDR3 covers 14 residues. Trimming pared 6 bases from V and 2 bases from J, leaving 14 bases between. Material: cord blood. This chain links TRBV27 with TRBJ2-7; possibly TRBD1 for D (7 bases). The TCR sequence derives from a newborn girl in good health. The CDR3 nucleotides read TGTGCCAGCAGGAGACAGGGAGGTCCCTACGAGCAGTACTTC. Residues: CASRRQGGPYEQYF.